These T cell receptor beta chains were read from a single sample in a study of T cells in localized non-small cell lung cancer. Here immunoSEQ multiplex PCR was the method, and the copy in TCRdb shows in-frame clones only, minus some. The data hold 800 to 1,100 clones, with about 25% observed a single time. The specimen was normal lung tissue next to the tumor, collected before any cancer treatment. These receptors were collected from a male donor older than 55 with stage II squamous cell lung carcinoma. CDR3s include the opening cysteine and the closing phenylalanine or tryptophan. The order of the fields is J gene, V gene, D gene, clone size, CDR3 DNA, CDR3 protein. D genes are given only for firm matches. Size tells how often a clone was seen (once, few, many) or the class of an expanded clone, and some rows leave it out.

>TRBJ1-2|TRBV11-3|.|few
TGTGCCAGCAGCTTGGGGCAGGGCAACTATGGCTACACCTTC
CASSLGQGNYGYTF
>TRBJ2-7|TRBV28|.|.
TGTGCCAGCACCCGTACAGGTCTTTCATACGAGCAGTACTTC
CASTRTGLSYEQYF
>TRBJ1-4|TRBV25-1|.|.
TGTGCCAGCAGTGCAGGTACAACTAATGAAAAACTGTTTTTT
CASSAGTTNEKLFF
>TRBJ2-1|TRBV18|TRBD1|large
TGTGCCAGCTCACCACCCTCCAGGGGGTTAGAGGAGCAGTTCTTC
CASSPPSRGLEEQFF
>TRBJ2-1|TRBV11-3|.|few
TGTGCCAGCAGCTTAACCCGGGCCACCAACAATGAGCAGTTCTTC
CASSLTRATNNEQFF
>TRBJ2-7|TRBV5-1|TRBD2|.
TGCGCCAGCAGCGGGGGACTAGCGGGGGCCGCCTACGAGCAGTACTTC
CASSGGLAGAAYEQYF
>TRBJ2-6|TRBV6-8|.|few
TGTGCCAGCAGCTCGGGACCTGGGGCCAACGTCCTGACTTTC
CASSSGPGANVLTF
>TRBJ1-2|TRBV6-8|.|.
TGTGCCATCAGTGGGGGGTCGTATGGCTACACCTTC
CAISGGSYGYTF
>TRBJ1-2|TRBV19|TRBD1|.
TGTGCCAGTAGTGCTAGGGCAGGGGGCGACTCCTATGGCTACACCTTC
CASSARAGGDSYGYTF
>TRBJ1-5|TRBV6-8|.|.
TGTGCCAGCAGTTACTCGGAGGGGGGGGCATACAATCAGCCCCAGCATTTT
CASSYSEGGAYNQPQHF
>TRBJ1-1|TRBV11-3|TRBD1|few
TGTGCCAGCAGCTCCCGGGACAGGGGATTCGCTGAAGCTTTCTTT
CASSSRDRGFAEAFF
>TRBJ1-1|TRBV6-8|.|.
TGTGCCAGCAGTTACCAGGGGCCGGACGACACTGAAGCTTTCTTT
CASSYQGPDDTEAFF
>TRBJ2-1|TRBV7-5|.|.
TGTGCCAGCAGCTTAGGCGGGGTCTTCAATGAGCAGTTCTTC
CASSLGGVFNEQFF
>TRBJ2-1|TRBV30|.|.
TGTGCCTGGAGTGGAACCTCCTACAATGAGCAGTTCTTC
CAWSGTSYNEQFF
>TRBJ2-3|TRBV11-3|.|.
TGTGCCAGCAGCTTAGGACAGGCCACAGATACGCAGTATTTT
CASSLGQATDTQYF
>TRBJ1-4|TRBV30|.|.
TGTGCCTGGAGGGAGTGGGGTGAAAAACTGTTTTTT
CAWREWGEKLFF
>TRBJ2-7|TRBV18|.|once
TGTGCCAGCTCGGCCTGGACAGGGAGGGATCACGAGCAGTACTTC
CASSAWTGRDHEQYF
>TRBJ1-4|TRBV19|.|few
TGTGCCAGTTCCCGGCCAACCGGAGAAAAACTGTTTTTT
CASSRPTGEKLFF
>TRBJ2-1|TRBV11-3|TRBD2|few
TGTGCCAGCAGCGAACGGGGGGACTCCTACAATGAGCAGTTCTTC
CASSERGDSYNEQFF
>TRBJ2-7|TRBV19|TRBD2|.
TGTGCCAGTAGTATAGTAGCGGGGGGCTACGAGCAGTACTTC
CASSIVAGGYEQYF
>TRBJ1-1|TRBV6-7|.|few
TGTGCCAGCGAAGTAGGGCTTGAAGCTTTCTTT
CASEVGLEAFF
>TRBJ2-7|TRBV18|.|few
TGTGCCAGCTCACCCGGACAGTTGCGGGAGCAGTACTTC
CASSPGQLREQYF
>TRBJ1-1|TRBV9|TRBD1|large
TGTGCCAGCAGCGTGGGACAGTCTATGAACACTGAAGCTTTCTTT
CASSVGQSMNTEAFF
>TRBJ2-1|TRBV2|TRBD2|.
TGTGCCAGCAAAGCGGGGGCTAATGAGCAGTTCTTC
CASKAGANEQFF
>TRBJ1-6|TRBV29-1|TRBD1|.
TGCAGCGTGGGGGACAGGGAAGACTCACCCCTCCACTTT
CSVGDREDSPLHF
>TRBJ2-7|TRBV9|.|.
TGTGCCAGCAGCGATGGGGAAGGGCCCTACGAGCAGTACTTC
CASSDGEGPYEQYF
>TRBJ1-1|TRBV25-1|TRBD1|.
TGTGCCAGGGGGACAGGGTGGCCGACTGAAGCTTTCTTT
CARGTGWPTEAFF
>TRBJ1-2|TRBV19|.|.
TGTGCCAGTAGTATAGCCGGGGACCAAGGCTATGGCTACACCTTC
CASSIAGDQGYGYTF
>TRBJ1-1|TRBV6-8|.|few
TGTGCCAGCAGGGAAATGACAGCCACTGAAGCTTTCTTT
CASREMTATEAFF
>TRBJ2-6|TRBV18|.|few
TGTGCCAGCTCACCGACAGGACTCTCTGGGGCCAACGTCCTGACTTTC
CASSPTGLSGANVLTF
>TRBJ1-6|TRBV9|TRBD1|few
TGTGCCAGCAGTGAAGGGGGGACAGCTAATTCACCCCTCCACTTT
CASSEGGTANSPLHF
>TRBJ2-4|TRBV15|.|.
TGTGCCACCAGCAGAGTCGGGGACTCTCTAGCCAAAAACATTCAGTACTTC
CATSRVGDSLAKNIQYF
>TRBJ2-7|TRBV28|TRBD1|.
TGTGCCAGCAGTGGGACAGGGGGCTACGAGCAGTACTTC
CASSGTGGYEQYF
>TRBJ1-5|TRBV11-3|TRBD1|few
TGTGCCAGCAGTCGCGGACAGGACCCTAATAGCAATCAGCCCCAGCATTTT
CASSRGQDPNSNQPQHF
>TRBJ2-3|TRBV9|TRBD2|.
TGTGCCAGCAGCGAGGCCCAGCTAGCGGGCGGCACAGATACGCAGTATTTT
CASSEAQLAGGTDTQYF
>TRBJ2-7|TRBV11-3|.|few
TGTGCCAGCAGCTTACAGGGGGGAGTTTCTTACGAGCAGTACTTC
CASSLQGGVSYEQYF
>TRBJ2-2|TRBV6-1|.|few
TGTGCCAGCAGTGAAGGGGCAGCCACCGGGGAGCTGTTTTTT
CASSEGAATGELFF
>TRBJ2-7|TRBV11-3|.|medium-sized
TGTGCCAGCAGCTGGGGTAGCGGTTCCTACGAGCAGTACTTC
CASSWGSGSYEQYF
>TRBJ1-1|TRBV11-3|.|large
TGTGCCAGCAGCTCCGCCTTGGGGGGTAACACTGAAGCTTTCTTT
CASSSALGGNTEAFF
>TRBJ2-7|TRBV11-3|TRBD1|medium-sized
TGTGCCAGCAGCCTGACAGGGGCTAACTCCCACGAGCAGTACTTC
CASSLTGANSHEQYF
>TRBJ2-1|TRBV5-1|.|few
TGCGCCAGCAGCCCTCCCCCGGGGCGGAGCTCCTACAATGAGCAGTTCTTC
CASSPPPGRSSYNEQFF
>TRBJ1-6|TRBV30|.|few
TGTGCCTGGAGTGGACTGGCCGAATCACCCCTCCACTTT
CAWSGLAESPLHF
>TRBJ2-7|TRBV9|.|.
TGTGCCAGCAGCGTAGGAGGACAGATCTACGAGCAGTACTTC
CASSVGGQIYEQYF
>TRBJ2-1|TRBV19|.|large
TGTGCCAGTAGTCGGAAGGGCCTAGGCAATGAGCAGTTCTTC
CASSRKGLGNEQFF
>TRBJ1-1|TRBV4-1|.|.
TGCGCCAGCAGCCAAGGGGAGGCGAGCACTGAAGCTTTCTTT
CASSQGEASTEAFF
>TRBJ1-6|TRBV30|.|once
TGTGCCTCCTCGACGAGGGTTGGTTCACCCCTCCACTTT
CASSTRVGSPLHF
>TRBJ1-2|TRBV19|TRBD1|few
TGTGCCAGTAGTATTAGATCAGGCGGGGACAGCTATGGCTACACCTTC
CASSIRSGGDSYGYTF
>TRBJ2-1|TRBV11-3|.|medium-sized
TGTGCCAGCAGCCCGGGGGACCCCTCGGGCTACAATGAGCAGTTCTTC
CASSPGDPSGYNEQFF